These 22 T cell receptor beta chains came from one sample sequenced in a study of blood T cell repertoires in COVID-19. Clones were read by immunoSEQ multiplex PCR, and TCRdb kept only the in-frame ones, dropping some. The sample records 81,000 or so clones, over 75% being singletons. Sequenced input: peripheral blood. All receptors derive from a human donor in a cohort sampled during active COVID-19.

The J gene is TRBJ1-2, the V gene TRBV6-2 or TRBV6-3; D gene uncertain. There are 14 residues in the CDR3. Trimming removed 5 bases from V and 2 bases from J, with 12 bases in between. The V gene's germline CDR1 is MNHEY and CDR2 SVGEGT. CDR3 in DNA: TGTGCCAGCAGTCGACCGGGTTACAACTATGGCTACACCTTC. Its protein is CASSRPGYNYGYTF.

This chain joins TRBV2 and TRBJ2-6; 7 nucleotides match TRBD1. Unmatched junction bases numbered 11, after V lost 8 bases and J lost 16 bases. In germline, CDR1 is SNHLY, CDR2 FYNNEI. This CDR3 region has 12 residues. The CDR3 sequence is CASVRQGDGLTF. In DNA, the CDR3 is TGTGCCAGCGTTAGACAGGGTGATGGGCTGACTTTC.

The chain is built from TRBV6-5 and TRBJ1-1, with D unresolved. The length of the CDR3 is 15 residues. Trimming took off 0 bases at V and 5 bases at J, with 13 bases between the two ends. Germline values: CDR1 MNHEY, CDR2 SVGAGI. The CDR3 DNA follows: TGTGCCAGCAGTTACTCGAGGGCCCGGGGTACTGAAGCTTTCTTT. Translated, it gives CASSYSRARGTEAFF.

This clone came up a few times. The chain couples TRBV28 to TRBJ1-1, with D possibly being TRBD1 (6 bases). V lost 7 bases to trimming and J lost 5 bases, with 11 bases between them. This CDR3 contains 12 residues. CDR1 and CDR2 from the germline V gene are MDHEN and SYDVKM. The CDR3 spells CASIRGATEAFF. The CDR3, as DNA: TGTGCCAGCATCAGGGGTGCGACTGAAGCTTTCTTT. The full variable domain, in which reference TRBV28 and TRBJ1-1 provide the parts outside the CDR3, is DVKVTQSSRYLVKRTGEKVFLECVQDMDHENMFWYRQDPGLGLRLIYFSYDVKMKEKGDIPEGYSVSREKKERFSLILESASTNQTSMYLCASIRGATEAFFGQGTRLTVV.

The chain couples TRBV4-3 to TRBJ2-5; 9 nucleotides match TRBD1. The CDR3 runs 22 residues. J was trimmed by 5 bases and V by 2 bases; bases with no gene match: 27. Germline assignment: CDR1 LGHNA and CDR2 YSLEER. The CDR3 DNA sequence: TGCGCCAGCAGCCAACGGGACTGGAGGGACAGGGAGAGTGATGGGTTAGAGGAGACCCAGTACTTC. Protein product: CASSQRDWRDRESDGLEETQYF.

This clone was detected a few times. The chain employs TRBV27 and TRBJ2-7; 11 nucleotides line up with TRBD1. CDR1 and CDR2 from the germline V gene are MNHEY and SMNVEV (reference sequence). The CDR3 consists of 16 residues. The trim removed 5 bases at V and 5 bases at J, leaving 11 bases unmatched. The CDR3 region is CASSPLGQGALHEQYF. The CDR3 DNA reads as TGTGCCAGCAGTCCGCTCGGACAGGGGGCGCTCCACGAGCAGTACTTC.

The chain couples TRBV14 to TRBJ1-6; 9 positions match TRBD1. The CDR3 runs 16 residues. Per germline, CDR1 SGHDN and CDR2 FVKESK. V trimming: 4 bases; J trimming: 4 bases; junction bases outside the gene matches: 5. CDR3 sequence (DNA): TGTGCCAGCAGCCGAGTGGGACAGGGATATAATTCACCCCTCCACTTT. Translation gives CASSRVGQGYNSPLHF. The whole variable domain, filled in from reference TRBV14 and TRBJ1-6, reads EAGVTQFPSHSVIEKGQTVTLRCDPISGHDNLYWYRRVMGKEIKFLLHFVKESKQDESGMPNNRFLAERTGGTYSTLKVQPAELEDSGVYFCASSRVGQGYNSPLHFGNGTRLTVT.

The rearrangement uses TRBV9 and TRBJ2-3; TRBD1 aligns across 7 bases. The V gene's germline CDR1 is SGDLS and CDR2 YYNGEE. Trimming cost V 3 bases and J 0 bases; bases outside gene matches: 4. The CDR3 spans 15 residues. The CDR3 nucleotides are TGTGCCAGCAGCGGGGGACAGATTAGCACAGATACGCAGTATTTT. Translated: CASSGGQISTDTQYF.

J is TRBJ2-5 and V is TRBV5-1; D call uncertain. The CDR3 loop spans 15 amino acids. The V end was cut by 0 bases, the J end by 1 base, with 10 bases between. CDR1 SGHRS and CDR2 YFSETQ come from the germline V gene. The CDR3 loop is CASSLVWRFQETQYF. The CDR3 DNA reads as TGCGCCAGCAGCTTGGTGTGGAGATTCCAAGAGACCCAGTACTTC.

The chain joins TRBV6-1 to TRBJ2-1, with 8 nucleotides matching TRBD2. The CDR3 extends over 15 amino acids. Trimming took 2 bases from V and 8 from J; bases not matched to a gene: 8. The germline CDR1 and CDR2 sequences are MNHNS and SASEGT. The CDR3 protein is CASSESGGGGDEQFF. CDR3 coding DNA: TGTGCCAGCAGTGAATCGGGGGGGGGAGGCGATGAGCAGTTCTTC.

This clone was detected once. The chain recombines TRBV7-6 with TRBJ1-1; a possible D gene is TRBD1 (6 bases). Germline V gene sequence: CDR1 SGHVS, CDR2 FNYEAQ. V was cut by 1 base and J by 3 bases, with 18 bases left in between. CDR3 length: 17 amino acids. The CDR3 sequence is CASSLEGQMGADTEAFF. In nucleotides, the CDR3 is TGTGCCAGCAGCTTAGAGGGGCAAATGGGGGCGGACACTGAAGCTTTCTTT.

This clone was counted between two and nine times. The chain is built from TRBV9 and TRBJ2-7; 10 positions agree with TRBD2. Per the germline V gene, CDR1 is SGDLS and CDR2 is YYNGEE. The CDR3 contains 13 residues. J was trimmed by 5 bases and V by 2 bases; bases with no gene match: 1. CDR3 amino acids: CASSVGTSDEQYF. The CDR3 coding sequence is TGTGCCAGCAGCGTTGGGACTAGCGACGAGCAGTACTTC.

V usage is TRBV27 and J usage is TRBJ1-5; perhaps TRBD1 as D (5 bases). Trimming stripped 3 bases from V and 1 base from J, with 10 bases between. CDR1 MNHEY and CDR2 SMNVEV come from the germline V gene (reference sequence). The CDR3 covers 15 residues. The CDR3 spells CASSFRVGSNQPQHF. CDR3 nucleotide sequence: TGTGCCAGCAGTTTCAGGGTAGGGAGCAATCAGCCCCAGCATTTT.

This clone turned up a few times. The same CDR3 is also encoded by other DNA sequences in this sample. The genes are TRBV6-2 or TRBV6-3 and TRBJ1-2; 7 bases fit TRBD1. Trimming at V came to 6 bases and at J to 2 bases, leaving 6 bases not matched to a gene. The CDR3 length is 14 residues. CDR1 and CDR2 (germline): MNHEY, SVGEGT. The CDR3 nucleotides are TGTGCCAGCAGCAGGGGGTCTGGGAACTATGGCTACACCTTC. Protein product: CASSRGSGNYGYTF.

The chain has TRBV6-1 and TRBJ2-7, with 7 bases matching TRBD1. Trimming cost V 0 bases and J 0 bases; bases outside gene matches: 8. The germline gives CDR1 MNHNS, CDR2 SASEGT. The CDR3 extends over 17 amino acids. CDR3 sequence: CASSEATGFHYSYEQYF. DNA for the CDR3: TGTGCCAGCAGTGAAGCGACAGGGTTCCACTACTCCTACGAGCAGTACTTC.

In this sample, this clone turned up many times. The V and J genes are TRBV27 and TRBJ1-2; D not resolved. With 3 bases removed from V and 0 bases from J, the gap between germline ends came to 8 bases. The CDR3 loop spans 14 amino acids. CDR1 MNHEY and CDR2 SMNVEV come from the germline V gene (reference sequence). CDR3 residues: CASSFRNSNYGYTF. CDR3 in DNA: TGTGCCAGCAGTTTCAGAAATTCTAACTATGGCTACACCTTC.

The chain carries TRBV29-1 and TRBJ2-1, with D possibly TRBD2 on 5 matching bases. Trimming removed 6 bases from V and 8 bases from J, with 17 bases in between. The germline gives CDR1 SQVTM, CDR2 ANQGSEA. CDR3 size: 13 residues. The CDR3 loop reads CSVERAGRDEQFF. In DNA form, the CDR3 reads TGCAGCGTCGAGAGGGCAGGTCGCGATGAGCAGTTCTTC.

The rearrangement joins TRBV7-9 to TRBJ2-2; 7 bases map to TRBD1. Germline CDR1 and CDR2: SEHNR and FQNEAQ (reference sequence). This CDR3 is built from 15 residues. V dropped 2 bases and J dropped 4; count of bases not matched to a gene: 4. CDR3 residues: CASSLLTGVTGELFF. CDR3 bases: TGTGCCAGCAGCTTATTAACAGGGGTCACCGGGGAGCTGTTTTTT.

This sequence joins TRBV11-2 and TRBJ2-3, with D hard to call. Germline CDR1 reads SGHAT; CDR2 reads FQNNGV. V lost 3 bases and J lost 0, with 22 bases in between. CDR3 size: 19 residues. DNA for the CDR3: TGTGCCAGCAGCTTCCCCCTAGACGGATCCGTCTCCAGCACAGATACGCAGTATTTT. It specifies CASSFPLDGSVSSTDTQYF. The whole variable domain, remainder taken from reference TRBV11-2 and TRBJ2-3, is EAGVAQSPRYKIIEKRQSVAFWCNPISGHATLYWYQQILGQGPKLLIQFQNNGVVDDSQLPKDRFSAERLKGVDSTLKIQPAKLEDSAVYLCASSFPLDGSVSSTDTQYFGPGTRLTVL.

This clone was recorded a few times. The rearrangement links TRBV5-1 to TRBJ2-5, with D possibly being TRBD2 (5 bases). The length of the CDR3 is 13 residues. Trimming stripped 4 bases from V and 4 bases from J, with 11 bases between. Germline-derived CDR1 and CDR2 are SGHRS and YFSETQ. CDR3 in DNA: TGCGCCAGCAGCAAGCTCGGAGGAGAGACCCAGTACTTC. This codes for CASSKLGGETQYF.

The V call is TRBV18, the J call TRBJ1-1; TRBD1 matches 7 bases. This CDR3 comprises 14 residues. CDR1 KGHSH and CDR2 LQKENI come from the germline V gene. J lost 1 base, V lost 2 bases, and 1 base had no gene match. CDR3 region: CASSPRTGNTEAFF. The CDR3 DNA reads as TGTGCCAGCTCACCAAGGACAGGGAACACTGAAGCTTTCTTT.

The rearrangement uses TRBV5-1 and TRBJ1-1; maybe TRBD1 (6 bases). Germline V gene lookup returns CDR1 SGHRS and CDR2 YFSETQ. Trimming shortened V by 4 bases and J by 6 bases, and 16 bases separated the two germline ends. The CDR3 extends over 14 amino acids. This CDR3 is CASSRTGNRPEAFF. The CDR3 DNA reads as TGCGCCAGCAGCCGTACAGGGAATCGACCTGAAGCTTTCTTT.